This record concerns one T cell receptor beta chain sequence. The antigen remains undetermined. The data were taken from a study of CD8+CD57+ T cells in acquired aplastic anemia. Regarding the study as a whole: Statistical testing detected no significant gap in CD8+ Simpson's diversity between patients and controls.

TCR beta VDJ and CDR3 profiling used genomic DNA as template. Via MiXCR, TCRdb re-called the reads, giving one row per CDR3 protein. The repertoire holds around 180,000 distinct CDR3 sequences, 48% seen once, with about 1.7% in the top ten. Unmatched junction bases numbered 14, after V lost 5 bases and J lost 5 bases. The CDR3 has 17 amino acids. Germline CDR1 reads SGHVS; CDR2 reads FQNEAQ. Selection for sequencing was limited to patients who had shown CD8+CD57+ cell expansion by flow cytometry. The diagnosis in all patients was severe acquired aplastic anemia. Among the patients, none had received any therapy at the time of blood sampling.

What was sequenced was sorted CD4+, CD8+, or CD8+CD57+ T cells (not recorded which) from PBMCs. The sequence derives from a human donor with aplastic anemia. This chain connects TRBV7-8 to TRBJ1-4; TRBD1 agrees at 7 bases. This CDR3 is CASSPPFRDSDNEKLFF. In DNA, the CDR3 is TGTGCCAGCAGCCCCCCGTTCCGGGACAGCGACAATGAAAAACTGTTTTTT.